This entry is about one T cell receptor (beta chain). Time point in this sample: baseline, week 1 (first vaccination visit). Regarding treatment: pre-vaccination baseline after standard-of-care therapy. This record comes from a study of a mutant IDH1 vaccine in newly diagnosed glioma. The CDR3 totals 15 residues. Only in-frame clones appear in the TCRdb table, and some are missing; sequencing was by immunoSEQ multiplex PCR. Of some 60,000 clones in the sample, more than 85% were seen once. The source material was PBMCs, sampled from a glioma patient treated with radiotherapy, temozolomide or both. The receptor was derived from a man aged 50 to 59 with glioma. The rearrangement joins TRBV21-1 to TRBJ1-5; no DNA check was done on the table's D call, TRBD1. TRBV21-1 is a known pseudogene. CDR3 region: CASGTGQYSNQPQHF. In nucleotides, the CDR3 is TGTGCCAGCGGCACCGGACAGTATAGCAATCAGCCCCAGCATTTT.